Included here is one T cell receptor beta chain sequence, with context. TCRdb's table, derived via immunoSEQ multiplex PCR, lists solely in-frame clones and lacks some. The repertoire has about 1.1 million clones, roughly 80% of them found once; the top ten carry roughly 0.9%. This entry belongs to a study of shared clonotypes between healthy human individuals. Division of CD4+ cells produced a CD45RA+ naive subset and a CD45RA-negative memory subset. The germline gives CDR1 MNHEY, CDR2 SVGAGI. The CDR3 is made up of 14 amino acids. The ends lost 2 bases at V and 7 bases at J; junction bases unmatched: 4.

The rearrangement links TRBV6-5 to TRBJ2-2; 7 bases fit TRBD2. The sequencing sample was made of memory CD4+ T cells from PBMCs. Subset here: CD45RA-negative fraction. This clonotype originated in a man aged 18 to 29 in good health. Some clones in this sample may be carry-over from other donors' samples. The CDR3 region has the DNA TGTGCCAGCAGTTACAGGACTAGTCTCGGGGAGCTGTTTTTT. Translated, it gives CASSYRTSLGELFF.